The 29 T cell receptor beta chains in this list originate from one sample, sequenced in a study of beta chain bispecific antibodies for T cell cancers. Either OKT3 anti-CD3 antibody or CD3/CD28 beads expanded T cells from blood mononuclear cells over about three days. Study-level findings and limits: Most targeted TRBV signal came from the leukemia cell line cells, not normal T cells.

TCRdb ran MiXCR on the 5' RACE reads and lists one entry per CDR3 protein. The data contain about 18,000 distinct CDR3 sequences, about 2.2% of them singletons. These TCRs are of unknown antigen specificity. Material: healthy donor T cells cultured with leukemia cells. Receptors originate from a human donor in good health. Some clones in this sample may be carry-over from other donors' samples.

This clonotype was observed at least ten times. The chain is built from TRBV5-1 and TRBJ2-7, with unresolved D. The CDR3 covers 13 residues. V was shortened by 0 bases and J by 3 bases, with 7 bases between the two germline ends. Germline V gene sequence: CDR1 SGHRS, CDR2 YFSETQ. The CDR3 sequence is CASSLGSGYEQYF. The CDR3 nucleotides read TGCGCCAGCAGCTTGGGATCCGGCTACGAGCAGTACTTC.

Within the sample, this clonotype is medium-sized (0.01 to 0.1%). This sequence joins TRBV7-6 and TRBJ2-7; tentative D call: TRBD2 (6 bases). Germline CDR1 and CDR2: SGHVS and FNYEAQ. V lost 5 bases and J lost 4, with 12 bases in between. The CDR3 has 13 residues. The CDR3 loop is CASSPPAGYEQYF. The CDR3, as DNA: TGTGCCAGCAGCCCACCCGCGGGGTACGAGCAGTACTTC.

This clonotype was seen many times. The CDR3 sequence: CASSLPTSVGETQYF. The CDR3 DNA is TGTGCCAGCAGTTTACCGACTAGCGTCGGGGAGACCCAGTACTTC. The V call is TRBV28, the J call TRBJ2-5; 8 nucleotides align to TRBD2. V lost 2 bases to trimming and J lost 5 bases; unmatched junction nucleotides: 7. Germline CDR1 and CDR2: MDHEN and SYDVKM. The CDR3 extends over 15 amino acids.

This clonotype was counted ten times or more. CDR3 residues: CSARRRDLMNTEAFF. CDR3 DNA sequence: TGCAGTGCTAGAAGGAGAGACCTTATGAACACTGAAGCTTTCTTT. This chain joins TRBV20-1 and TRBJ1-1; no clear D gene. The germline CDR1 and CDR2 sequences are DFQATT and SNEGSKA (reference sequence). CDR3 size: 15 residues. The ends were cut back, 2 bases at V and 0 bases at J, with 13 bases in the middle.

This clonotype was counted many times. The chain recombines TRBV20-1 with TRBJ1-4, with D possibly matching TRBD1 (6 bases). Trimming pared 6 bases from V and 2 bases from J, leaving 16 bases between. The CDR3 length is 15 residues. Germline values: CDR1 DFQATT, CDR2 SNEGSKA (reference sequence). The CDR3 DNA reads TGCAGTGCGCCCCGATTGAGGGGGACTAATGAAAAACTGTTTTTT. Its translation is CSAPRLRGTNEKLFF.

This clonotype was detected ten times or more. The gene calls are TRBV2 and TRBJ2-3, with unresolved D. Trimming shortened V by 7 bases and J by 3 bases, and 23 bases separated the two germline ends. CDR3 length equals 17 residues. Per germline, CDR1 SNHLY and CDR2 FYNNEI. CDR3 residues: CASKPRPSTELTDTQYF. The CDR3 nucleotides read TGTGCCAGCAAGCCTAGACCGTCCACCGAGTTAACAGATACGCAGTATTTT.

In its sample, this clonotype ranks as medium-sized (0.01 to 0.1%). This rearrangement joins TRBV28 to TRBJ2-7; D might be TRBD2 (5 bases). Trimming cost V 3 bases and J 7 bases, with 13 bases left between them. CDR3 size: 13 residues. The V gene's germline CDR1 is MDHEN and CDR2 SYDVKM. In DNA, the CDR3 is TGTGCCAGCAGTTTTGGGGTGCCGGGGGAGCAGTACTTC. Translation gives CASSFGVPGEQYF.

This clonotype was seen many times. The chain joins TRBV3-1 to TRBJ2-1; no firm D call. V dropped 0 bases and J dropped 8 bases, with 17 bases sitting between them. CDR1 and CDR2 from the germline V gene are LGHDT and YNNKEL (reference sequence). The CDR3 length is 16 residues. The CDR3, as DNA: TGTGCCAGCAGCCAAGAGAGCCCCCGCACCCCAGATGAGCAGTTCTTC. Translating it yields CASSQESPRTPDEQFF.

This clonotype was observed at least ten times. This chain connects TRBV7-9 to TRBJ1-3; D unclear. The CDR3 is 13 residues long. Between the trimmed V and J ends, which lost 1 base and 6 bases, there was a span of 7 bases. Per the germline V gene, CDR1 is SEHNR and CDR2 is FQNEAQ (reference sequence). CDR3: CASSLGVENTIYF. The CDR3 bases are TGTGCCAGCAGCTTAGGGGTCGAAAACACCATATATTTT.

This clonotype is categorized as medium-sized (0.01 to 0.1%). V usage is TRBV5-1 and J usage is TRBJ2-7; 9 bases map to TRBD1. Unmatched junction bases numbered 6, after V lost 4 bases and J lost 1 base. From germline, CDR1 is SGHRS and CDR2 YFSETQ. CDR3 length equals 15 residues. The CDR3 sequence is CASSITGTGSYEQYF. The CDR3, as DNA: TGCGCCAGCAGCATCACCGGGACAGGGTCCTACGAGCAGTACTTC.

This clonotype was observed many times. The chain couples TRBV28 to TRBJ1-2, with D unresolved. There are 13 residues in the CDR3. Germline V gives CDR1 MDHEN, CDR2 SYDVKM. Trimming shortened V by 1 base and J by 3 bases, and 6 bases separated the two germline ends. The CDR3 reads CASSLSVDYGYTF. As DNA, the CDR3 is TGTGCCAGCAGTTTATCTGTGGACTATGGCTACACCTTC.

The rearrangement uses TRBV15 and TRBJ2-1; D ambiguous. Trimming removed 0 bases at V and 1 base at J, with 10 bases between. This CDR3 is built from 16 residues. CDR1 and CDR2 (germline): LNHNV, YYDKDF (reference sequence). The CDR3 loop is CATSREGALSYNEQFF. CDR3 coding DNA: TGTGCCACCAGCAGAGAGGGCGCACTATCCTACAATGAGCAGTTCTTC.

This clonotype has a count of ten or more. CDR3 sequence reads: CASSSGAGEFSNYGYTF. The CDR3 coding sequence is TGTGCCAGCAGCTCCGGAGCGGGAGAGTTCTCTAACTATGGCTACACCTTC. The V call is TRBV4-2, the J call TRBJ1-2; D not certain. The CDR3 has 17 residues. Germline CDR1 is LGHNA and CDR2 is YNFKEQ. The germline V and J ends were trimmed by 5 bases and 0 bases, with 19 bases remaining between them.

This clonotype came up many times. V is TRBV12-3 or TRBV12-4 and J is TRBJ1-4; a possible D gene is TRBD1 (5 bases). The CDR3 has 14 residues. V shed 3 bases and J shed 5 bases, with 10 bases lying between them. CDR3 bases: TGTGCCAGCAGTTTTGCTGGGGCGAATGAAAAACTGTTTTTT. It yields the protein CASSFAGANEKLFF.

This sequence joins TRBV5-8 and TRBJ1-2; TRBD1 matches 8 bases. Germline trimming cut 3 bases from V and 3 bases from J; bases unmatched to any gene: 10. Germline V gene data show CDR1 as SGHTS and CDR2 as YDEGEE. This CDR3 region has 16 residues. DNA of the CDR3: TGTGCCAGCAGCTCCCCCTCACAGGGGGTGGACTATGGCTACACCTTC. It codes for CASSSPSQGVDYGYTF.

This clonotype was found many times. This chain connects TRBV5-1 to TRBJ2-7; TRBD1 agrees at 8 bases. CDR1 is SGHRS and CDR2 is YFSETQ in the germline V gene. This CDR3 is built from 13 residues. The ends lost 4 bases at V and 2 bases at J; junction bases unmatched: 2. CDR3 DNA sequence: TGCGCCAGCAGCCGGGGACAGGCCTACGAGCAGTACTTC. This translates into CASSRGQAYEQYF.

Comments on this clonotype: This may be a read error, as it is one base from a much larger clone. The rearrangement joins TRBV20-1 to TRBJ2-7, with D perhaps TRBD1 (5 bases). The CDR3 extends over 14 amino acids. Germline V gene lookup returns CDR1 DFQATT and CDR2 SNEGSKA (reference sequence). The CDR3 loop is CSASQGLSSYGQYF. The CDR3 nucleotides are TGCAGTGCTAGCCAGGGCTTAAGCTCCTACGGGCAGTACTTC.

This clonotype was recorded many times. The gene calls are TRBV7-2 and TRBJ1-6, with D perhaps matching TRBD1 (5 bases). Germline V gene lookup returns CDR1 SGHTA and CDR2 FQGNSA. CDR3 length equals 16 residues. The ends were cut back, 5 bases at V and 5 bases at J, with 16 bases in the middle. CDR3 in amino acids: CASSNYRDDDNSPLHF. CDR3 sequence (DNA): TGTGCCAGCAGCAACTACCGGGACGACGATAATTCACCCCTCCACTTT. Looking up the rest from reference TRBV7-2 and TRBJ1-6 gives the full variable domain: GAGVSQSPSNKVTEKGKDVELRCDPISGHTALYWYRQSLGQGLEFLIYFQGNSAPDKSGLPSDRFSAERTGGSVSTLTIQRTQQEDSAVYLCASSNYRDDDNSPLHFGNGTRLTVT.

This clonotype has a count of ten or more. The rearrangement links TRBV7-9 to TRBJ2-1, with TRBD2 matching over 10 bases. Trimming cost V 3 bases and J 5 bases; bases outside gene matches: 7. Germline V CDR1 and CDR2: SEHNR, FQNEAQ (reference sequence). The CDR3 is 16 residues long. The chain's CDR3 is CASSLVKSGGDNEQFF. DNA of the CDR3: TGTGCCAGCAGCTTGGTAAAGAGCGGGGGGGACAATGAGCAGTTCTTC.

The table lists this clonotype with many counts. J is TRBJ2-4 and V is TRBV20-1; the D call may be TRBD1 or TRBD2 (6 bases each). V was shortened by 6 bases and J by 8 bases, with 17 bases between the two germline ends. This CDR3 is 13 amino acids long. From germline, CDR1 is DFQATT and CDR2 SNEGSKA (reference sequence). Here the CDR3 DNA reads TGCAGTGCCCCAGTAGGGGGGATGGACATTCAGTACTTC. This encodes CSAPVGGMDIQYF.

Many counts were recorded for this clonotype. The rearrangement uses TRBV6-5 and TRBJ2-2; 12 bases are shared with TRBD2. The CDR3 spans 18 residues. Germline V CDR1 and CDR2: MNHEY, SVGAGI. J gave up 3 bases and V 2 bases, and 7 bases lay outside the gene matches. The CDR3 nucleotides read TGTGCCAGCAGTTACAGCCTAGCGGGGGGGCGGTACACCGGGGAGCTGTTTTTT. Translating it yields CASSYSLAGGRYTGELFF.

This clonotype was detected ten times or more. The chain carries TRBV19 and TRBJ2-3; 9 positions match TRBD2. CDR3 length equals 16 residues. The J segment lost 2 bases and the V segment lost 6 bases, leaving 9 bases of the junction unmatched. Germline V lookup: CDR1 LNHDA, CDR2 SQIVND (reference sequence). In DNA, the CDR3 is TGTGCCAGTAGATCGACTAGCGGTATTTCCACAGATACGCAGTATTTT. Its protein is CASRSTSGISTDTQYF.

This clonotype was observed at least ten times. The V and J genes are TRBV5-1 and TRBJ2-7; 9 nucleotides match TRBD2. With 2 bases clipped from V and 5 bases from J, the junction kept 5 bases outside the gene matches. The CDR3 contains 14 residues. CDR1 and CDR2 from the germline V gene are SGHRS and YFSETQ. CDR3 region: CASSLESGGNEQYF. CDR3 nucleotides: TGCGCCAGCAGCTTAGAAAGCGGGGGGAACGAGCAGTACTTC.

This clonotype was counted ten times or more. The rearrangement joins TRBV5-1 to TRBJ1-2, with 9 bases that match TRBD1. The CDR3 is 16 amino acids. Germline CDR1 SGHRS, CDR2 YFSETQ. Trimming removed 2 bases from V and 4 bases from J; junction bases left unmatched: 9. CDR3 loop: CASSLQGARAVYGYTF. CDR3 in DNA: TGCGCCAGCAGCTTACAGGGGGCGCGGGCTGTCTATGGCTACACCTTC. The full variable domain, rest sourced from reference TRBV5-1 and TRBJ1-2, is KAGVTQTPRYLIKTRGQQVTLSCSPISGHRSVSWYQQTPGQGLQFLFEYFSETQRNKGNFPGRFSGRQFSNSRSEMNVSTLELGDSALYLCASSLQGARAVYGYTFGSGTRLTVV.

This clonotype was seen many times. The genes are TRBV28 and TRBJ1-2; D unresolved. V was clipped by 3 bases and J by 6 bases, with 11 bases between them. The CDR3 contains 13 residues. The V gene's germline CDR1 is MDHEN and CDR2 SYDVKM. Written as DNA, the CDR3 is TGTGCCAGCAGTTTGGGAATGAGGGATGGCTACACCTTC. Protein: CASSLGMRDGYTF.

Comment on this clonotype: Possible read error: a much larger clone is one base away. The CDR3 spells CASSNSGGSSYEQCF. DNA of the CDR3: TGTGCCAGCAGCAACTCGGGGGGGAGCTCCTACGAGCAGTGCTTC. The genes are TRBV12-3 or TRBV12-4 and TRBJ2-7; 8 positions agree with TRBD2. The CDR3 is 15 residues long.

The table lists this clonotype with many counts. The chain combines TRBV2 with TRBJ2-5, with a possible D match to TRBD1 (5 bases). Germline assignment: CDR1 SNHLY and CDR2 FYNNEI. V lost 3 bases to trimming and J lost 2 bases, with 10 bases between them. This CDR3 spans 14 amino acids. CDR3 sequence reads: CASSDLTVQETQYF. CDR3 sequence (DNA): TGTGCCAGCAGTGATCTGACAGTGCAAGAGACCCAGTACTTC.

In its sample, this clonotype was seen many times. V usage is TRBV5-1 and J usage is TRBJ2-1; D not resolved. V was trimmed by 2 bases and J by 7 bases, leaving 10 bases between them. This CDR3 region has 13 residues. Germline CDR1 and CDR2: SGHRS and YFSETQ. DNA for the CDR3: TGCGCCAGCAGCTTCGGTGCCCAAAATGAGCAGTTCTTC. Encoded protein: CASSFGAQNEQFF.

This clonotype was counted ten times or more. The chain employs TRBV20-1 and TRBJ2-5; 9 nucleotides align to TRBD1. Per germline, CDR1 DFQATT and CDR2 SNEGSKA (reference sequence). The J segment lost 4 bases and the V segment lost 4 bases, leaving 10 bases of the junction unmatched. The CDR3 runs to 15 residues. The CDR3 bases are TGCAGTGCTACCCCCCTGGGACAGGGAGGAGAGACCCAGTACTTC. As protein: CSATPLGQGGETQYF.